These 13 T cell receptor beta chains share one sample of origin, sequenced in a study of control samples from healthy donors and cancer patients. Profiling relied on immunoSEQ multiplex PCR, and the TCRdb table lists in-frame clones only, not all of them. The data hold about 77,000 clones, with around 92% observed a single time. Sequencing was carried out using blood. These receptors were collected from a woman aged 55-70 years in good health.

This clone was seen a single time. At the DNA level, this CDR3 is encoded by other sequences in the same sample as well. The V gene is TRBV6-5, the J gene TRBJ1-1; D might be TRBD1 (5 bases). The CDR3 loop spans 13 amino acids. Germline V gene lookup returns CDR1 MNHEY and CDR2 SVGAGI. Trimming left V 6 bases short and J 1 base short, with 9 bases between. The CDR3 DNA reads TGTGCCAGCAGGGGGACGGGGAACACTGAAGCTTTCTTT. Its translation is CASRGTGNTEAFF.

The CDR3 is CASSQAADGPFQQYF. DNA of the CDR3: TGTGCCAGCAGCCAAGCGGCAGACGGACCTTTTCAGCAGTACTTC. J is TRBJ2-7 and V is TRBV3-1 (or the pseudogene TRBV3-2); D unresolved. The germline gives CDR1 LGHDT, CDR2 YNNKEL (reference sequence). V was clipped by 1 base and J by 8 bases, with 18 bases between them. The length of the CDR3 is 15 residues.

As for this clone: In the same sample, other DNA sequences code for this CDR3. The chain combines TRBV11-2 with TRBJ1-4, with 9 positions matching TRBD1. V dropped 5 bases and J dropped 6; count of bases not matched to a gene: 4. The length of the CDR3 is 14 residues. Germline CDR1 SGHAT, CDR2 FQNNGV. As DNA, the CDR3 is TGTGCCAGCAGCCCGGGACAGGGAGATGAAAAACTGTTTTTT. It yields the protein CASSPGQGDEKLFF.

The chain links TRBV7-3 to TRBJ1-3, with D perhaps matching TRBD1 (5 bases). This CDR3 is built from 14 residues. Trimming left V 5 bases short and J 2 bases short, with 10 bases between. Germline-derived CDR1 and CDR2 are SGHTA and FQGTGA. The CDR3 protein is CASSQGRTGNTIYF. In DNA, the CDR3 is TGTGCCAGCAGCCAGGGACGAACTGGAAACACCATATATTTT.

This chain connects TRBV5-6 to TRBJ1-2, with TRBD1 as a possible D gene (5 bases). Germline V gene data show CDR1 as SGHDT and CDR2 as YYEEEE. With 0 bases removed from V and 5 bases from J, the gap between germline ends came to 14 bases. This CDR3 comprises 15 residues. The DNA for the CDR3 is TGTGCCAGCAGCTTGGGACCAGGGATTTCATATGGCTACACCTTC. It specifies CASSLGPGISYGYTF.

V is TRBV30 and J is TRBJ1-5; 9 nucleotides align to TRBD1. Germline trimming cut 3 bases from V and 5 bases from J; bases unmatched to any gene: 14. The CDR3 is made up of 17 amino acids. The germline V gene has CDR1 GTSNPN and CDR2 SVGIG (reference sequence). The CDR3 sequence is CAWSPGTGKGSDQPQHF. The DNA for the CDR3 is TGTGCCTGGAGCCCCGGGACAGGGAAGGGGTCGGATCAGCCCCAGCATTTT.

The V and J genes are TRBV2 and TRBJ1-1; possible D gene TRBD1, 6 bases. Germline V gene data show CDR1 as SNHLY and CDR2 as FYNNEI. CDR3 length: 13 residues. V gave up 8 bases and J gave up 4 bases, with 14 bases separating them. The CDR3 here is CASLSQGFTEAFF. Written as DNA, the CDR3 is TGTGCCAGCCTCTCCCAGGGGTTCACTGAAGCTTTCTTT.

The chain couples TRBV5-1 to TRBJ1-4, with D possibly being TRBD1 (6 bases). Germline values: CDR1 SGHRS, CDR2 YFSETQ. There are 16 residues in the CDR3. The V gene lost 1 base and the J gene lost 2 bases, with 12 bases spanning the gap. The CDR3 nucleotides are TGCGCCAGCAGCTTGTTGGGGGCTAGGACTAATGAAAAACTGTTTTTT. This encodes CASSLLGARTNEKLFF.

This chain uses TRBV5-6 with TRBJ2-3; tentative D call: TRBD2 (6 bases). The CDR3 runs 16 residues. V was pared by 0 bases and J by 0 bases, with 11 bases between. From germline, CDR1 is SGHDT and CDR2 YYEEEE. The CDR3 sequence: CASSLVRDSSTDTQYF. Written as DNA, the CDR3 is TGTGCCAGCAGCTTGGTCCGGGACTCTAGCACAGATACGCAGTATTTT.

The chain employs TRBV7-9 and TRBJ1-2; weak D call: TRBD1 (5 bases). This CDR3 is 12 amino acids long. Germline V gene lookup returns CDR1 SEHNR and CDR2 FQNEAQ (reference sequence). The V end was cut by 5 bases, the J end by 8 bases, with 12 bases between. The CDR3 bases are TGTGCCAGCAGCCCGTCTGAGGGGGGCTACACCTTC. It is translated as CASSPSEGGYTF.

The chain couples TRBV7-9 to TRBJ1-3; D gene unclear. V was cut by 5 bases and J by 3 bases, with 8 bases left in between. The germline V gene encodes CDR1 SEHNR and CDR2 FQNEAQ (reference sequence). This CDR3 is 13 amino acids long. CDR3 amino acids: CASSPTGGNTIYF. The DNA of the CDR3 is TGTGCCAGCAGCCCGACCGGTGGAAACACCATATATTTT.

This sequence joins TRBV28 and TRBJ2-2, with 7 bases identical to TRBD1. The CDR3 loop spans 12 amino acids. After removal of 6 bases from V and 6 bases from J, the junction contained 1 base not matched to a gene. Germline CDR1 MDHEN, CDR2 SYDVKM. The CDR3 coding sequence is TGTGCCAGCAGACAGGGGTCCGGGGAGCTGTTTTTT. It specifies CASRQGSGELFF.

The chain joins TRBV28 to TRBJ1-2, with a weak D call TRBD1 (6 bases). CDR1 is MDHEN, CDR2 SYDVKM, per germline. The CDR3 sequence is 13 residues long. V was cut by 7 bases and J by 8 bases, with 17 bases left in between. The CDR3 region is CASTPGTPLGYTF. DNA of the CDR3: TGTGCCAGCACTCCCGGGACACCCCTCGGCTACACCTTC.